This is a list of T cell receptor beta chains from one sample in a study of cytotoxic CD8 clonotypes in ibrutinib-treated CLL. TCRdb keeps only in-frame clones here, not all; method: immunoSEQ multiplex PCR. The sample has roughly 220,000 clones, 65% to 80% seen once. Material: PBMCs, obtained after 12 months of ibrutinib treatment. The receptors derive from a human donor with chronic lymphocytic leukemia. Both conserved end residues are part of each CDR3. The order of the fields is D gene, clone size, V gene, J gene, CDR3 DNA, CDR3 protein. A D gene is named only where the DNA matches it firmly. Where a row states a size, it is once, few, many or the class of an expanded clone; other rows omit it.

d_call: -; clone_size: few; v_call: TRBV18; j_call: TRBJ1-2; cdr3_nt: TGTGCCAGCTCACCAGGGGACGGCTATGGCTACACCTTC; cdr3_aa: CASSPGDGYGYTF
d_call: -; clone_size: many; v_call: TRBV9; j_call: TRBJ1-2; cdr3_nt: TGTGCCAGCAGCGTAGTTGGTAACGGCTACACCTTC; cdr3_aa: CASSVVGNGYTF
d_call: -; clone_size: -; v_call: TRBV30; j_call: TRBJ2-1; cdr3_nt: TGTGCCTGGAGTGTCTTCGGTCTATCAAGCAATGAGCAGTTCTTC; cdr3_aa: CAWSVFGLSSNEQFF
d_call: TRBD2; clone_size: -; v_call: TRBV19; j_call: TRBJ2-2; cdr3_nt: TGTGCCAGTAGTTGGGACTACCCCTCTGCCGGGGAGCTGTTTTTT; cdr3_aa: CASSWDYPSAGELFF
d_call: TRBD1; clone_size: -; v_call: TRBV6-5; j_call: TRBJ2-7; cdr3_nt: TGTGCCAGCATTGACAGGGGCCACGAGCAGTACTTC; cdr3_aa: CASIDRGHEQYF
d_call: -; clone_size: -; v_call: TRBV5-5; j_call: TRBJ2-7; cdr3_nt: TGTGCCAGCAGCTTGGCCTATTCTAGCCTCTACGAGCAGTACTTC; cdr3_aa: CASSLAYSSLYEQYF
d_call: -; clone_size: -; v_call: TRBV10-3; j_call: TRBJ2-3; cdr3_nt: TGTGCCATCAGTGATTCTACACAAGGAGGCACAGATACGCAGTATTTT; cdr3_aa: CAISDSTQGGTDTQYF
d_call: TRBD1; clone_size: -; v_call: TRBV15; j_call: TRBJ2-5; cdr3_nt: TGTGCCACGGGGGACAGGGTAAAAGAGACCCAGTACTTC; cdr3_aa: CATGDRVKETQYF
d_call: -; clone_size: -; v_call: TRBV7-9; j_call: TRBJ1-2; cdr3_nt: TGTGCCAGCAGCTTAGCGGAAGTTAGGACAGTCTATGGCTACACCTTC; cdr3_aa: CASSLAEVRTVYGYTF
d_call: -; clone_size: once; v_call: TRBV30; j_call: TRBJ1-1; cdr3_nt: TGTGCCTGGACCATAAACAGAGGTCAGGAAGCTTTCTTT; cdr3_aa: CAWTINRGQEAFF
d_call: -; clone_size: -; v_call: TRBV30; j_call: TRBJ1-1; cdr3_nt: TGTGCCTGGAGTGGGGCAGCGAGGCCCACTGAAGCTTTCTTT; cdr3_aa: CAWSGAARPTEAFF
d_call: TRBD2; clone_size: -; v_call: TRBV6-6; j_call: TRBJ2-7; cdr3_nt: TGTGCCAGCACCGACGGGACTAGCGGAACCTCCTACGAGCAGTACTTC; cdr3_aa: CASTDGTSGTSYEQYF
d_call: -; clone_size: -; v_call: TRBV6-5; j_call: TRBJ1-5; cdr3_nt: TGTGCCAGCAGTTCTCAGGGGTCGCAGCCCCAGCATTTT; cdr3_aa: CASSSQGSQPQHF
d_call: -; clone_size: -; v_call: TRBV19; j_call: TRBJ1-5; cdr3_nt: TGTGCCAGTAGTATAAGTGTTCAGCCCCAGCATTTT; cdr3_aa: CASSISVQPQHF
d_call: -; clone_size: -; v_call: TRBV5-4; j_call: TRBJ2-3; cdr3_nt: TGTGCCACCGGGGTTGGGAAGCCCACAGATACGCAGTATTTT; cdr3_aa: CATGVGKPTDTQYF
d_call: -; clone_size: -; v_call: TRBV6-1; j_call: TRBJ2-2; cdr3_nt: TGTGCCAGCAAGAGGGGCGACACCGGGGAGCTGTTTTTT; cdr3_aa: CASKRGDTGELFF
d_call: -; clone_size: -; v_call: TRBV7-9; j_call: TRBJ2-1; cdr3_nt: TGTGCCAGCAGCCGAACTAGGGACGGGTACAATGAGCAGTTCTTC; cdr3_aa: CASSRTRDGYNEQFF
d_call: TRBD1; clone_size: -; v_call: TRBV19; j_call: TRBJ2-2; cdr3_nt: TGTGCCAGTAGTATTCGGACAGGGGGCACCGGGGAGCTGTTTTTT; cdr3_aa: CASSIRTGGTGELFF
d_call: -; clone_size: -; v_call: TRBV5-1; j_call: TRBJ1-2; cdr3_nt: TGCGCCAGCAGCCTAAGCAATGGCGGGGGGCAAGACTATGGCTACACCTTC; cdr3_aa: CASSLSNGGGQDYGYTF
d_call: -; clone_size: -; v_call: TRBV30; j_call: TRBJ1-1; cdr3_nt: TGTGCCTGGAGTAATAGAATCGGGATCTTGGGAGGGTGTTTCTTT; cdr3_aa: CAWSNRIGILGGCFF
d_call: -; clone_size: -; v_call: TRBV27; j_call: TRBJ2-7; cdr3_nt: TGTGCCAGCAGATCCTTAGGGACAAGCTCCTACGAGCAGTACTTC; cdr3_aa: CASRSLGTSSYEQYF